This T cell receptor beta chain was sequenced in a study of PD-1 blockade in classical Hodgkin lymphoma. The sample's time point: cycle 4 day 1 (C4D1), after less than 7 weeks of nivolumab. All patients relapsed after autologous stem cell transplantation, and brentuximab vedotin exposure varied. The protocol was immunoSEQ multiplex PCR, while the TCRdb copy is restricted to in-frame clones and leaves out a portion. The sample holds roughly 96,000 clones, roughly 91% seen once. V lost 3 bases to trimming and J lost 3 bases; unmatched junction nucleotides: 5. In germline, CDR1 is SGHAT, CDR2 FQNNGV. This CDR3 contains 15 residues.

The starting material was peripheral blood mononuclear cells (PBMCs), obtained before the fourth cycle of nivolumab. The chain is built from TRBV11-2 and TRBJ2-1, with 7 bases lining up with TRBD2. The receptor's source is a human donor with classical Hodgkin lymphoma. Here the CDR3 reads CASSFPTSVYNEQFF. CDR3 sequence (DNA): TGTGCCAGCAGCTTTCCCACTAGCGTCTACAATGAGCAGTTCTTC.